This TCR beta chain is drawn from a study of radiation and T cells in renal cell carcinoma. The wider study: Nephrectomy followed 15 Gy stereotactic body radiation by 4 weeks.

The sample's time point: baseline pretreatment blood. The treatment was: 15 Gy SBRT to primary tumor, nephrectomy 4 weeks later. This renal cell carcinoma was of the clear cell type. This clone was counted once. Profiling relied on immunoSEQ multiplex PCR, and the TCRdb table lists in-frame clones only, not all of them. The table shows about 140,000 clones, with over 80% occurring only once. Trimming removed 8 bases at V and 0 bases at J, with 7 bases between. The germline gives CDR1 SNHLY, CDR2 FYNNEI. This CDR3 is 13 amino acids long. The starting material was blood, obtained from a patient whose treatment included radiotherapy and nephrectomy. This chain uses TRBV2 with TRBJ1-4, with D hard to call. This sequence was found in a woman in her 50s with renal cell carcinoma. The CDR3 is CASRYATNEKLFF. The CDR3 region has the DNA TGTGCCAGCCGATATGCAACTAATGAAAAACTGTTTTTT.